The text below deals with one TCR beta chain. What it recognizes is unknown. This sample is drawn from a study of blood T cells in healthy people across ages. Overall study context: About one barcoded beta molecule was captured per two T cells (by template switching). Study-level points and caveats: Unsorted PBMCs prevented conclusive naive versus antigen-experienced comparison.

A sample-barcoded 5' primer and a J-beta primer mix were used in a second PCR of roughly 6 to 11 cycles. Each cDNA molecule was tagged by a template-switch adaptor that had 12 random nucleotides. TCRdb reprocessed the 5' RACE reads with MiXCR, giving one entry per CDR3 protein. The sample shows around 1.5 million distinct CDR3 sequences, approximately 42% of them seen only once. V lost 0 bases and J 6 bases, leaving 17 bases between the germline ends. The germline V gene encodes CDR1 LGHDT and CDR2 YNNKEL (reference sequence). The CDR3 length is 16 residues. There were at least 6 micrograms of total RNA extracted from every sample.

The receptor was isolated from a woman in her late teens or twenties in good health. The gene calls are TRBV3-1 and TRBJ1-2; no firm D call. Sequenced input: blood. The DNA of the CDR3 is TGTGCCAGCAGCCAAGAAACGGACTCACGAGGTGATGGCTACACCTTC. Translated, it gives CASSQETDSRGDGYTF.